This T cell receptor beta chain was recovered during a study of patients and donors after allogeneic stem cell transplantation. Germline V gives CDR1 SQVTM, CDR2 ANQGSEA. The germline V and J ends were trimmed by 4 bases and 5 bases, with 11 bases remaining between them. CDR3 length: 12 amino acids. TCRdb re-called the RT-PCR reads with MiXCR, one entry per CDR3 protein. Here the sample spans 900,000 to 1,000,000 distinct CDR3 sequences, about 20% being singletons. This clonotype was detected many times. This chain connects TRBV29-1 to TRBJ2-5; D is possibly TRBD1 or TRBD2 (6 bases each). The source is a human donor who was either an allogeneic HSCT recipient or a stem cell or donor lymphocyte infusion donor (not recorded which). It is not recorded whose cells these are; they may come from a transplant donor. The specimen sequenced was blood, either unsorted or a sorted T cell fraction (not recorded which). The CDR3 spells CSVATGAETQYF. In DNA, the CDR3 is TGCAGCGTTGCTACGGGGGCCGAGACCCAGTACTTC.